These T cell receptor beta chains were read from a single sample in a study of T cells in Graves' hyperthyroidism and ophthalmopathy. TCRdb re-analysed the multiplex PCR reads in MiXCR, keeping a single row per CDR3 protein. The sample includes around 300,000 distinct CDR3 sequences, 11% to 15% seen only once; the top ten take 20% to 25%. Sequenced sample: blood. Receptors were obtained from a woman aged 25 to 45 with Graves' hyperthyroidism. Each CDR3 is given with its conserved first and last residue. The order of the fields is V gene, D gene, J gene, CDR3 protein. D genes are given only for firm matches.

v_gene: TRBV29-1; d_gene: .; j_gene: TRBJ2-5; CDR3aa: CSVDTEETQYF
v_gene: TRBV27; d_gene: TRBD1; j_gene: TRBJ1-1; CDR3aa: CASREPGQKMNTEAFF
v_gene: TRBV3-1; d_gene: TRBD2; j_gene: TRBJ2-1; CDR3aa: CASSTAGDSHEQFF
v_gene: TRBV30; d_gene: .; j_gene: TRBJ1-2; CDR3aa: CAWSVYVPNGYTF
v_gene: TRBV9; d_gene: .; j_gene: TRBJ2-5; CDR3aa: CASSVSLDQETQCF
v_gene: TRBV18; d_gene: .; j_gene: TRBJ1-1; CDR3aa: CASSPQQNTEAFF
v_gene: TRBV20-1; d_gene: .; j_gene: TRBJ2-2; CDR3aa: CSAPTPGLTNTGELFF
v_gene: TRBV28; d_gene: .; j_gene: TRBJ1-3; CDR3aa: CASSQFGTILLYF
v_gene: TRBV24-1; d_gene: .; j_gene: TRBJ2-3; CDR3aa: CATRYLDTQYF
v_gene: TRBV20-1; d_gene: .; j_gene: TRBJ1-1; CDR3aa: CSASKPGLSTEAFF
v_gene: TRBV10-1; d_gene: .; j_gene: TRBJ2-1; CDR3aa: CASSEAGTQYNEQFF
v_gene: TRBV6-2/TRBV6-3; d_gene: .; j_gene: TRBJ1-5; CDR3aa: CATNDQGNQPQHF
v_gene: TRBV5-4; d_gene: TRBD2; j_gene: TRBJ2-7; CDR3aa: CASSSILAGGGEQYF
v_gene: TRBV20-1; d_gene: .; j_gene: TRBJ2-3; CDR3aa: CSARDWGSDRFTDTQYF
v_gene: TRBV20-1; d_gene: .; j_gene: TRBJ2-5; CDR3aa: CSAREWGRSQETQYF
v_gene: TRBV11-2; d_gene: TRBD1; j_gene: TRBJ1-1; CDR3aa: CASSRPRQGTLNTEAFF
v_gene: TRBV15; d_gene: TRBD1; j_gene: TRBJ2-2; CDR3aa: CATSRDRGYHGELFF
v_gene: TRBV27; d_gene: TRBD1; j_gene: TRBJ2-5; CDR3aa: CASSFDREFGTQYF
v_gene: TRBV18; d_gene: .; j_gene: TRBJ1-2; CDR3aa: CASSPRRERNYGYTF
v_gene: TRBV20-1; d_gene: .; j_gene: TRBJ1-5; CDR3aa: CSANNWDSNQPQHF
v_gene: TRBV6-2/TRBV6-3; d_gene: .; j_gene: TRBJ2-3; CDR3aa: CASSYFPGQRESQYF
v_gene: TRBV19; d_gene: .; j_gene: TRBJ1-5; CDR3aa: CASSIGAAKNQPQHF
v_gene: TRBV7-2; d_gene: TRBD2; j_gene: TRBJ2-1; CDR3aa: CASSLSLAGGPRGNEQFF
v_gene: TRBV29-1; d_gene: TRBD1; j_gene: TRBJ1-1; CDR3aa: CSVGDRDGEGTEAFF
v_gene: TRBV19; d_gene: TRBD2; j_gene: TRBJ2-1; CDR3aa: CASSTTSGPPYNEQFF
v_gene: TRBV30; d_gene: .; j_gene: TRBJ1-3; CDR3aa: CAWGRDIGNTIYF
v_gene: TRBV2; d_gene: .; j_gene: TRBJ2-7; CDR3aa: CASTVGPPQGGDYEQYF
v_gene: TRBV6-2/TRBV6-3; d_gene: .; j_gene: TRBJ2-2; CDR3aa: CASSYHRVNTGELFF
v_gene: TRBV28; d_gene: .; j_gene: TRBJ2-7; CDR3aa: CATPPYLRCYEQYF
v_gene: TRBV11-2; d_gene: TRBD2; j_gene: TRBJ2-2; CDR3aa: CASSQIAGKNTGELFF
v_gene: TRBV30; d_gene: .; j_gene: TRBJ2-5; CDR3aa: CAWSVGRRQTQYF
v_gene: TRBV4-1; d_gene: .; j_gene: TRBJ2-7; CDR3aa: CASSQEDRTYEQYF
v_gene: TRBV30; d_gene: .; j_gene: TRBJ2-7; CDR3aa: CAWRVGAFEQYF
v_gene: TRBV29-1; d_gene: .; j_gene: TRBJ2-7; CDR3aa: CSVVFGSYEQCF
v_gene: TRBV20-1; d_gene: TRBD2; j_gene: TRBJ2-1; CDR3aa: CSGNWEGQDEQFF
v_gene: TRBV27; d_gene: TRBD1; j_gene: TRBJ2-2; CDR3aa: CASAPGQGAGELFF
v_gene: TRBV4-2; d_gene: TRBD2; j_gene: TRBJ2-1; CDR3aa: CASSQGGAGASYNEQFF
v_gene: TRBV19; d_gene: TRBD2; j_gene: TRBJ2-1; CDR3aa: CASSIRRTSGRGYNEQFF
v_gene: TRBV11-2; d_gene: .; j_gene: TRBJ2-1; CDR3aa: CASSLGGTGNEQFF
v_gene: TRBV28; d_gene: .; j_gene: TRBJ2-7; CDR3aa: CASAALALTYEQYF
v_gene: TRBV11-1; d_gene: TRBD1; j_gene: TRBJ1-5; CDR3aa: CASRPGTAQHF
v_gene: TRBV6-2/TRBV6-3; d_gene: .; j_gene: TRBJ1-5; CDR3aa: CAVSSASRVQPQHF
v_gene: TRBV6-1; d_gene: TRBD1; j_gene: TRBJ2-1; CDR3aa: CASNQDRANEQFF
v_gene: TRBV2; d_gene: .; j_gene: TRBJ2-3; CDR3aa: CSSVGGVADTQYF
v_gene: TRBV2; d_gene: TRBD2; j_gene: TRBJ2-7; CDR3aa: CASRQPSGAYEQYF
v_gene: TRBV9; d_gene: .; j_gene: TRBJ2-5; CDR3aa: CASSPGLAEGKRKTQYF
v_gene: TRBV6-1; d_gene: TRBD1; j_gene: TRBJ1-1; CDR3aa: CASSKQGAGEAFF
v_gene: TRBV7-9; d_gene: .; j_gene: TRBJ1-3; CDR3aa: CASSTNREPGNTIYF
v_gene: TRBV28; d_gene: .; j_gene: TRBJ1-1; CDR3aa: CASSLGLKNTEAFF
v_gene: TRBV9; d_gene: .; j_gene: TRBJ1-1; CDR3aa: CASSPPAGTEAFF
v_gene: TRBV5-6; d_gene: .; j_gene: TRBJ1-1; CDR3aa: CASSWASSTEAFF
v_gene: TRBV9; d_gene: .; j_gene: TRBJ2-5; CDR3aa: CASSVEPRAQETQYF
v_gene: TRBV11-2; d_gene: TRBD2; j_gene: TRBJ2-5; CDR3aa: CASSSQSGGPGGTQYF